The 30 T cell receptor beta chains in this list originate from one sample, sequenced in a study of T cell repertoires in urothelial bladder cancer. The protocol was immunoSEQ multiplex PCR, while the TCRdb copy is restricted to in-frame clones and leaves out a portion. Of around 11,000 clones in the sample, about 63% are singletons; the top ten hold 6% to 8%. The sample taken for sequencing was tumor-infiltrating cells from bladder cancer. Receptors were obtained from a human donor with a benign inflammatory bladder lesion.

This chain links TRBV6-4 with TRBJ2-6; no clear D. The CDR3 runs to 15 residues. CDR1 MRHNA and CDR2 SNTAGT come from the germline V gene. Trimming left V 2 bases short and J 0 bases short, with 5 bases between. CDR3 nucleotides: TGTGCCAGCAGTGACGGAAGCTCTGGGGCCAACGTCCTGACTTTC. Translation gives CASSDGSSGANVLTF.

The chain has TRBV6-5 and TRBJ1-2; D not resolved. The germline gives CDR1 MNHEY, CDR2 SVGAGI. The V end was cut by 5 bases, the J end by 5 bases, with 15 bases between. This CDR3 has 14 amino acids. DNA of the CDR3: TGTGCCAGCAGTACCCGGGAGCTAGGGTATGGCTACACCTTC. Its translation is CASSTRELGYGYTF.

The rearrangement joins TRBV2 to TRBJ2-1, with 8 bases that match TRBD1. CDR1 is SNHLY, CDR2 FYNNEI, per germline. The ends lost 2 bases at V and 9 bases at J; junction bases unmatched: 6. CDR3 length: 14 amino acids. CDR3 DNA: TGTGCCAGCAGTGAATGGGGACAGGCAGGTGAGCAGTTCTTC. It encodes CASSEWGQAGEQFF. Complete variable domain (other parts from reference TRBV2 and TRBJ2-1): EPEVTQTPSHQVTQMGQEVILRCVPISNHLYFYWYRQILGQKVEFLVSFYNNEISEKSEIFDDQFSVERPDGSNFTLKIRSTKLEDSAMYFCASSEWGQAGEQFFGPGTRLTVL.

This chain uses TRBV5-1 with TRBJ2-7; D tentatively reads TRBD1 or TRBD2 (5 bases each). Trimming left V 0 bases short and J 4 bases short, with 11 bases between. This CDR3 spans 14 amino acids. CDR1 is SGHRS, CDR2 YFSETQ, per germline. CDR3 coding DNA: TGCGCCAGCAGCTTGGCCGGGGACGTATACGAGCAGTACTTC. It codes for CASSLAGDVYEQYF.

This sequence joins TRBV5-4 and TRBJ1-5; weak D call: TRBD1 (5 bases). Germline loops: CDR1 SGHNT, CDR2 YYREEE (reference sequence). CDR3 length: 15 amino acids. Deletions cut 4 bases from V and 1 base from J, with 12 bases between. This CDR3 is CASSHTWGSNQPQHF. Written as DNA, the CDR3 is TGTGCCAGCAGCCACACCTGGGGGAGCAATCAGCCCCAGCATTTT.

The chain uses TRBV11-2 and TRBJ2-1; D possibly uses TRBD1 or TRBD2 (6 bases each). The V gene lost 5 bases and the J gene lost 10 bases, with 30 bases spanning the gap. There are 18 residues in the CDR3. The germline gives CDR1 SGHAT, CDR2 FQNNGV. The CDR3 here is CASSPPWGARGLATEQFF. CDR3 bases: TGTGCCAGCAGCCCCCCCTGGGGGGCCCGCGGTTTGGCGACGGAGCAGTTCTTC. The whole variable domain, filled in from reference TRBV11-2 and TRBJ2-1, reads EAGVAQSPRYKIIEKRQSVAFWCNPISGHATLYWYQQILGQGPKLLIQFQNNGVVDDSQLPKDRFSAERLKGVDSTLKIQPAKLEDSAVYLCASSPPWGARGLATEQFFGPGTRLTVL.

CDR3 nucleotides: TGTGCCAGCAGCTTAAGTCAACTATTCACAGATACGCAGTATTTT. Its protein product is CASSLSQLFTDTQYF. The chain couples TRBV7-2 to TRBJ2-3, with no clear D. The germline CDR1 and CDR2 sequences are SGHTA and FQGNSA. V dropped 2 bases and J dropped 2 bases, with 11 bases sitting between them. This CDR3 is built from 15 residues.

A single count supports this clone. CDR3 loop: CASSQEGGEGASPLHF. The CDR3 DNA reads as TGTGCCAGCAGCCAAGAGGGTGGGGAGGGGGCTTCACCCCTCCACTTT. The chain links TRBV4-2 to TRBJ1-6; 7 positions match TRBD1. Trimming cost V 0 bases and J 9 bases; bases outside gene matches: 8. Germline V gene data show CDR1 as LGHNA and CDR2 as YNFKEQ. CDR3 length equals 16 residues.

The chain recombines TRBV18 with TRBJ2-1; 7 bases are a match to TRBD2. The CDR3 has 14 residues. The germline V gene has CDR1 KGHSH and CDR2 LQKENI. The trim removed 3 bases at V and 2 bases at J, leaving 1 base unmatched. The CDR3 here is CASSPSGAYNEQFF. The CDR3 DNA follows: TGTGCCAGCTCACCCAGCGGGGCCTACAATGAGCAGTTCTTC. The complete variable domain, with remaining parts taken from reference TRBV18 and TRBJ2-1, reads NAGVMQNPRHLVRRRGQEARLRCSPMKGHSHVYWYRQLPEEGLKFMVYLQKENIIDESGMPKERFSAEFPKEGPSILRIQQVVRGDSAAYFCASSPSGAYNEQFFGPGTRLTVL.

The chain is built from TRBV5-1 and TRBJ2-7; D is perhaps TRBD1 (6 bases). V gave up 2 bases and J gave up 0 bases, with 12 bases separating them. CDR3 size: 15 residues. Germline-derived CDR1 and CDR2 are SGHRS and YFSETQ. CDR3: CASSLLLQGSYEQYF. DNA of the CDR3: TGCGCCAGCAGCTTATTATTACAGGGCTCCTACGAGCAGTACTTC.

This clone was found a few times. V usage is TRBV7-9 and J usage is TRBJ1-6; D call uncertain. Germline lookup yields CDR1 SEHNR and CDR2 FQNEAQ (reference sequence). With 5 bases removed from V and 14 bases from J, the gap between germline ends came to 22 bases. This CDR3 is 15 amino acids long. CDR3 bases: TGTGCCAGCAGCCGAGAAAGACACGGCCGTAGATCCCTCCACTTT. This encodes CASSRERHGRRSLHF.

This CDR3 is CASGDSTDTQYF. As DNA, the CDR3 is TGTGCCAGCGGGGACAGCACAGATACGCAGTATTTT. V gene TRBV2 combines with J gene TRBJ2-3; TRBD1 or TRBD2 may be the D gene (5 bases each). From germline, CDR1 is SNHLY and CDR2 FYNNEI. The CDR3 extends over 12 amino acids. The V gene lost 8 bases and the J gene lost 0 bases, with 6 bases spanning the gap. The full variable domain, completed using reference TRBV2 and TRBJ2-3, is EPEVTQTPSHQVTQMGQEVILRCVPISNHLYFYWYRQILGQKVEFLVSFYNNEISEKSEIFDDQFSVERPDGSNFTLKIRSTKLEDSAMYFCASGDSTDTQYFGPGTRLTVL.

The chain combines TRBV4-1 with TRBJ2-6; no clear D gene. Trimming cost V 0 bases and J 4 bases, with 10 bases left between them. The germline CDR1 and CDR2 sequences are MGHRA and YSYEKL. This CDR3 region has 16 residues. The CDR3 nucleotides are TGCGCCAGCAGCCAAGAAAGATCATCCGGGGCCAACGTCCTGACTTTC. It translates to CASSQERSSGANVLTF.

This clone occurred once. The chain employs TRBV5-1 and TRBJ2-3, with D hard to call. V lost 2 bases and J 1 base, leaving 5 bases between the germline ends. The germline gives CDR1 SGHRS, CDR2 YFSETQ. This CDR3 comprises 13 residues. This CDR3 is CASSFERTDTQYF. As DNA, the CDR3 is TGCGCCAGCAGCTTCGAACGCACAGATACGCAGTATTTT.

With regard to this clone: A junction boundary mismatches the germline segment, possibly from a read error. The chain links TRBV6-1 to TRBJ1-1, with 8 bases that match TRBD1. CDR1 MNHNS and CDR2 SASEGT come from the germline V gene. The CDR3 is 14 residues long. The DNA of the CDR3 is TGTGCCAGCAGGGAAGACAGGGGACACCATGAAGCTTTCTTT. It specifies CASREDRGHHEAFF.

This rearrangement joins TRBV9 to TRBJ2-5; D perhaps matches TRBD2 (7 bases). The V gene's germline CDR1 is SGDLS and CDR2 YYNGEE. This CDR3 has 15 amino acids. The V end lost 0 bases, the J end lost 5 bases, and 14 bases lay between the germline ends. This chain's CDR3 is CASSVATGGWETQYF. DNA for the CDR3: TGTGCCAGCAGCGTAGCTACGGGGGGCTGGGAGACCCAGTACTTC.

As DNA, the CDR3 is TGCGCCAGCAGCTTCGGGACAGTCTACGAGCAGTACTTC. This sequence encodes CASSFGTVYEQYF. This rearrangement joins TRBV5-1 to TRBJ2-7; 7 nucleotides line up with TRBD1. Germline CDR1 reads SGHRS; CDR2 reads YFSETQ. The J segment lost 3 bases and the V segment lost 2 bases, leaving 2 bases of the junction unmatched. This CDR3 spans 13 amino acids. The full variable domain, in which reference TRBV5-1 and TRBJ2-7 provide the parts outside the CDR3, is KAGVTQTPRYLIKTRGQQVTLSCSPISGHRSVSWYQQTPGQGLQFLFEYFSETQRNKGNFPGRFSGRQFSNSRSEMNVSTLELGDSALYLCASSFGTVYEQYFGPGTRLTVT.

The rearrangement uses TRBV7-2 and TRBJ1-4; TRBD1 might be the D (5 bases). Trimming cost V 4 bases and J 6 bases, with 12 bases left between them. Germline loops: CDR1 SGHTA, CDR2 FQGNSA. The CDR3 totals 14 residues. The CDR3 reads CASSSGTPHEKLFF. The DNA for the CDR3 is TGTGCCAGCAGCTCCGGGACGCCCCATGAAAAACTGTTTTTT.

CDR3 sequence reads: CASSLGGEGYNEQFF. As DNA, the CDR3 is TGTGCCAGCAGCTTAGGGGGGGAGGGCTACAATGAGCAGTTCTTC. This chain joins TRBV7-6 and TRBJ2-1; 7 nucleotides line up with TRBD2. Germline-derived CDR1 and CDR2 are SGHVS and FNYEAQ. The CDR3 consists of 15 residues. The ends lost 1 base at V and 3 bases at J; junction bases unmatched: 3.

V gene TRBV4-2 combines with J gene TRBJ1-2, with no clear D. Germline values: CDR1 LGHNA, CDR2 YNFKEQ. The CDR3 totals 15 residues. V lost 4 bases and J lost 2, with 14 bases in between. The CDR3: CASSRGEDGNYGYTF. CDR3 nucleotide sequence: TGTGCCAGCAGCCGCGGCGAGGACGGAAACTATGGCTACACCTTC.

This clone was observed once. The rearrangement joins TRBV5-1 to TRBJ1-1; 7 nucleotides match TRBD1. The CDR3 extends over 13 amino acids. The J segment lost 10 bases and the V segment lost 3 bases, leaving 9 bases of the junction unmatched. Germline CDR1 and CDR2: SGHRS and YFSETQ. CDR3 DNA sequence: TGCGCCAGCAGCTCCGGTACAGGGGCTCCAGCTTTCTTT. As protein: CASSSGTGAPAFF.

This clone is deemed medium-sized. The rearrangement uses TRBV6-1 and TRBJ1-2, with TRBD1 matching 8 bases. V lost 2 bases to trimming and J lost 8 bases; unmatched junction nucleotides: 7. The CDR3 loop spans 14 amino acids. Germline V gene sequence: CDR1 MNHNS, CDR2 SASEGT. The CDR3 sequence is CASSEMQGAWGYTF. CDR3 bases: TGTGCCAGCAGTGAAATGCAGGGGGCATGGGGCTACACCTTC.

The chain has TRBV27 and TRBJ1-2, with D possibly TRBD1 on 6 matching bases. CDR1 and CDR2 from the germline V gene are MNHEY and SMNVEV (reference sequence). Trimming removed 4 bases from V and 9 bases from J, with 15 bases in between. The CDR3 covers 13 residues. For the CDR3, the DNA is TGTGCCAGCAGTTCCCTAGGGGGGTTAAGCTACACCTTC. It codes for CASSSLGGLSYTF.

The CDR3 loop reads CASSLAGDGEQYF. CDR3 coding DNA: TGTGCCAGCAGCTTGGCAGGGGATGGCGAGCAGTACTTC. This chain joins TRBV7-3 and TRBJ2-7; weak D call: TRBD1 (6 bases). The CDR3 consists of 13 residues. CDR1 and CDR2 (germline): SGHTA, FQGTGA. V gave up 3 bases and J gave up 6 bases, with 12 bases separating them.

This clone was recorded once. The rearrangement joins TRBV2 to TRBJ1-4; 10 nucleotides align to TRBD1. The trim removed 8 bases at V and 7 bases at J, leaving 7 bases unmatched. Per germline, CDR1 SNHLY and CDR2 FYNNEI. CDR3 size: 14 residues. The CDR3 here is CASGGQGVVEKLFF. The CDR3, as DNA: TGTGCCAGCGGCGGACAGGGGGTGGTTGAAAAACTGTTTTTT.

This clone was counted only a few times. Here the CDR3 reads CASSLQNEQYF. In nucleotides, the CDR3 is TGTGCCAGCAGCCTCCAAAACGAGCAGTACTTC. This chain uses TRBV5-4 with TRBJ2-7, with D uncertain. V shed 4 bases and J shed 5 bases, with 7 bases lying between them. CDR1 is SGHNT, CDR2 YYREEE, per germline (reference sequence). The CDR3 is 11 residues long.

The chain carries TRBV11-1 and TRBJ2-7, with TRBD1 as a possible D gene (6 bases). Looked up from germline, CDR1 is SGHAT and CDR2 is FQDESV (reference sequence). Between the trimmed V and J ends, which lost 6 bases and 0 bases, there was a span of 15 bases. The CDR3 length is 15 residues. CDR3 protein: CASRQGLGISYEQYF. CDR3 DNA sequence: TGTGCCAGCAGACAGGGATTGGGAATCTCCTACGAGCAGTACTTC.

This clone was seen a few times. CDR3 amino acids: CASSLDLGVSSYNSPLHF. CDR3 DNA: TGTGCCAGCAGCTTAGATTTGGGGGTGAGCTCCTATAATTCACCCCTCCACTTT. The chain links TRBV7-2 to TRBJ1-6; D might be TRBD1 (5 bases). The CDR3 spans 18 residues. Germline CDR1 and CDR2: SGHTA and FQGNSA. V was clipped by 1 base and J by 0 bases, with 13 bases between them.

In DNA, the CDR3 is TGCGCCAGCCACCTTATTACAGACAGGGCTAACACTGAAGCTTTCTTT. It codes for CASHLITDRANTEAFF. The V call is TRBV23-1, the J call TRBJ1-1; 7 positions agree with TRBD1. TRBV23-1 qualifies as an ORF whose function is uncertain. This CDR3 region has 16 residues. J gave up 2 bases and V 8 bases, and 14 bases lay outside the gene matches.

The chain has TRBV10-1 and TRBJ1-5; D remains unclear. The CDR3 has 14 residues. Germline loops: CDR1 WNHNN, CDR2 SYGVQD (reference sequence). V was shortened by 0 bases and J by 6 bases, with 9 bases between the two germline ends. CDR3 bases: TGCGCCAGCAGTGAGTCGGGAATGAGTCAGCCCCAGCATTTT. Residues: CASSESGMSQPQHF.